One and the same sample provided the 32 T cell receptor beta chains below, sequenced in a study of T-cell memory formation after mild COVID-19. TCRdb processed the 5' RACE reads anew with MiXCR; each CDR3 protein has one entry. The sample yields 250,000 to 350,000 distinct CDR3 sequences, around an eighth seen once. Material for sequencing was PBMCs or a T cell subset sorted from them (not recorded which). These receptors all stem from a man between 18 and 35 years old who had mild COVID-19 (a few samples of this study predate the infection). Cell type and time point are not known.

The chain combines TRBV20-1 with TRBJ1-5, with D unresolved. V gave up 3 bases and J gave up 4 bases, with 13 bases separating them. This CDR3 spans 14 amino acids. Germline assignment: CDR1 DFQATT and CDR2 SNEGSKA (reference sequence). Written as DNA, the CDR3 is TGCAGTGCTAGGGGTCCGGGGTATAATCAGCCCCAGCATTTT. As protein: CSARGPGYNQPQHF.

The V call is TRBV6-5, the J call TRBJ1-1; 10 bases are a match to TRBD1. CDR1 is MNHEY and CDR2 is SVGAGI in the germline V gene. The V gene end was trimmed by 1 base and the J gene end by 4 bases; junction bases not matched to a gene: 3. The CDR3 runs 15 residues. The CDR3 sequence: CASSYLRTGGTEAFF. The CDR3, as DNA: TGTGCCAGCAGTTACTTAAGGACAGGGGGCACTGAAGCTTTCTTT.

This clonotype came up a few times. The genes are TRBV10-3 and TRBJ2-2, with D unresolved. Trimming left V 3 bases short and J 4 bases short, with 0 bases between. The CDR3 runs 11 residues. CDR1 and CDR2 from the germline V gene are ENHRY and SYGVKD. The CDR3: CAISDTGELFF. The CDR3 DNA follows: TGTGCCATCAGTGACACCGGGGAGCTGTTTTTT.

This sequence joins TRBV10-2 and TRBJ1-5; no firm D call. This CDR3 has 14 residues. Trimming shortened V by 3 bases and J by 3 bases, and 9 bases separated the two germline ends. CDR1 is WSHSY and CDR2 is SAAADI in the germline V gene. This CDR3 reads CASSDRADNQPQHF. As DNA, the CDR3 is TGCGCCAGCAGTGATAGGGCCGACAATCAGCCCCAGCATTTT.

The V gene is TRBV7-2, the J gene TRBJ2-3; 15 nucleotides align to TRBD2. V lost 6 bases to trimming and J lost 6 bases; unmatched junction nucleotides: 7. CDR1 is SGHTA, CDR2 FQGNSA, per germline. The CDR3 has 16 amino acids. CDR3 protein: CASSRTSGGARDTQYF. DNA for the CDR3: TGTGCCAGCAGTCGGACTAGCGGGGGGGCCAGGGATACGCAGTATTTT.

This clonotype turned up a few times. The chain has TRBV12-3 or TRBV12-4 and TRBJ2-1; D is perhaps TRBD2 (5 bases). CDR3 length: 14 residues. V was cut by 6 bases and J by 6 bases, with 15 bases left in between. In nucleotides, the CDR3 is TGTGCCAGCAGCCCCGCGCCGGGAATCAATGAGCAGTTCTTC. This codes for CASSPAPGINEQFF.

The chain is built from TRBV6-6 and TRBJ1-1; a possible D gene is TRBD1 (5 bases). Trimming pared 2 bases from V and 5 bases from J, leaving 15 bases between. The CDR3 runs 15 residues. CDR1 and CDR2 (germline): MNHNY, SVGAGI (reference sequence). CDR3 nucleotides: TGTGCCAGCAGTTACGAGGGGCAGGGAGGGACTGAAGCTTTCTTT. As protein: CASSYEGQGGTEAFF.

This clonotype was seen more than once but under ten times. The chain employs TRBV20-1 and TRBJ2-3; 14 bases fit TRBD2. This CDR3 region has 16 residues. CDR1 and CDR2 (germline): DFQATT, SNEGSKA (reference sequence). The junction had 7 bases not matched to a gene; V was cut back by 5 bases and J by 3 bases. The CDR3 spells CSAPPTSGGGTDTQYF. CDR3 in DNA: TGCAGTGCTCCCCCGACTAGCGGGGGGGGAACAGATACGCAGTATTTT.

On this clonotype: A read error may explain this, as a much larger clone is one base away. The V and J genes are TRBV24-1 and TRBJ2-3; D is perhaps TRBD2 (5 bases). Trimming pared 1 base from V and 0 bases from J, leaving 10 bases between. CDR3 length: 16 residues. Germline lookup yields CDR1 KGHDR and CDR2 SFDVKD. The CDR3: CATSDLGRGSTDTQYF. CDR3 coding DNA: TGTGCCACCAGTGATTTAGGACGGGGTAGCACAGATACGCAGTATTTT.

At least ten counts were recorded for this clonotype. This chain links TRBV20-1 with TRBJ1-2; weak D call: TRBD1 (6 bases). This CDR3 has 14 residues. Trimming cost V 3 bases and J 8 bases, with 19 bases left between them. Germline V gives CDR1 DFQATT, CDR2 SNEGSKA (reference sequence). CDR3 in DNA: TGCAGTGCTAGGACGGGAAAGGGGGTGTTAGGCTACACCTTC. It yields the protein CSARTGKGVLGYTF.

The chain joins TRBV5-1 to TRBJ2-1; 10 bases align to TRBD1. Germline lookup yields CDR1 SGHRS and CDR2 YFSETQ. J was trimmed by 4 bases and V by 9 bases; bases with no gene match: 4. The CDR3 loop spans 13 amino acids. CDR3 protein: CATGTGVYNEQFF. The DNA of the CDR3 is TGCGCCACAGGGACAGGGGTTTACAATGAGCAGTTCTTC.

This chain joins TRBV10-3 and TRBJ1-1; 9 nucleotides line up with TRBD1. Germline V gene lookup returns CDR1 ENHRY and CDR2 SYGVKD. J gave up 3 bases and V 5 bases, and 4 bases lay outside the gene matches. CDR3 length equals 14 residues. The CDR3 region is CAISNRGRDTEAFF. The CDR3 region has the DNA TGTGCCATCAGTAACAGGGGGCGGGACACTGAAGCTTTCTTT.

As for this clonotype: The conserved closing phenylalanine or tryptophan is absent in this CDR3, likely reflecting a read error. The genes are TRBV4-2 and TRBJ1-4, with 9 bases that match TRBD1. There are 16 residues in the CDR3. The J segment lost 8 bases and the V segment lost 0 bases, leaving 7 bases of the junction unmatched. Germline loops: CDR1 LGHNA, CDR2 YNFKEQ. The CDR3 DNA sequence: TGTGCCAGCAGCCAAGATCCGGGACAGGGTGGGGAAAAACTGTTTGTT. Protein sequence: CASSQDPGQGGEKLFV.

The V and J genes are TRBV4-2 and TRBJ1-6, with 9 bases lining up with TRBD1. Losses at the gene ends were 4 bases for V and 10 bases for J; bases not matched to a gene: 11. CDR3 length: 16 amino acids. Per germline, CDR1 LGHNA and CDR2 YNFKEQ. CDR3 DNA: TGTGCCAGCAGCCGACGAGGCCCGGGACAGGGATCACCCCTCCACTTT. It encodes CASSRRGPGQGSPLHF.

The gene calls are TRBV11-2 and TRBJ1-2; 8 bases map to TRBD1. Germline V lookup: CDR1 SGHAT, CDR2 FQNNGV. The CDR3 is 14 residues long. The ends lost 3 bases at V and 6 bases at J; junction bases unmatched: 6. The DNA of the CDR3 is TGTGCCAGCAGCTTTTTGGGCAGGGGGCATGGCTACACCTTC. Its translation: CASSFLGRGHGYTF.

This rearrangement joins TRBV6-5 to TRBJ2-5; weak D call: TRBD2 (5 bases). This CDR3 is 16 amino acids long. V dropped 0 bases and J dropped 5 bases, with 16 bases sitting between them. Germline V CDR1 and CDR2: MNHEY, SVGAGI. CDR3 sequence reads: CASSYSVATRGETQYF. In DNA form, the CDR3 reads TGTGCCAGCAGTTACTCGGTGGCCACCCGAGGGGAGACCCAGTACTTC.

V gene TRBV7-2 combines with J gene TRBJ2-7; D remains ambiguous. Germline CDR1 reads SGHTA; CDR2 reads FQGNSA. This CDR3 is 13 amino acids long. V was clipped by 2 bases and J by 6 bases, with 11 bases between them. CDR3 nucleotide sequence: TGTGCCAGCAGCTTAATTTGGAAGCGCGAGCAGTACTTC. As protein: CASSLIWKREQYF.

The chain has TRBV2 and TRBJ1-1; a weak D match, TRBD1 (6 bases). Germline loops: CDR1 SNHLY, CDR2 FYNNEI. The CDR3 covers 15 residues. With 10 bases removed from V and 0 bases from J, the gap between germline ends came to 18 bases. Written as DNA, the CDR3 is TGTGCCATATGGACAGCGAAACCTATGAACACTGAAGCTTTCTTT. Protein product: CAIWTAKPMNTEAFF.

The chain recombines TRBV6-6 with TRBJ2-3; D is uncertain. V was pared by 6 bases and J by 3 bases, with 4 bases between. In germline, CDR1 is MNHNY, CDR2 SVGAGI (reference sequence). The CDR3 spans 11 residues. This chain's CDR3 is CASRTTDTQYF. Written as DNA, the CDR3 is TGTGCCAGCAGGACGACAGATACGCAGTATTTT.

This clonotype was counted only a few times. This sequence joins TRBV11-2 and TRBJ2-5; maybe TRBD2 (5 bases). The CDR3 contains 14 residues. V dropped 6 bases and J dropped 5 bases, with 16 bases sitting between them. Germline CDR1 SGHAT, CDR2 FQNNGV. CDR3 nucleotide sequence: TGTGCCAGCAGTCCAAGGGAGCTCCAGGAGACCCAGTACTTC. Amino acids: CASSPRELQETQYF.

This clonotype was found a few times. The chain employs TRBV24-1 and TRBJ1-5; D not resolved. The CDR3 has 11 amino acids. Germline V gene data show CDR1 as KGHDR and CDR2 as SFDVKD. CDR3 amino acids: CTPLPDQPQHF. DNA for the CDR3: TGTACACCACTTCCTGATCAGCCCCAGCATTTT.

This clonotype was counted only a few times. The rearrangement joins TRBV12-3 or TRBV12-4 to TRBJ2-3; D is perhaps TRBD2 (6 bases). The CDR3 is 15 residues long. The V end was cut by 3 bases, the J end by 2 bases, with 12 bases between. The CDR3 nucleotides read TGTGCCAGCAGTTTTGGGGGGATGGACACAGATACGCAGTATTTT. Protein: CASSFGGMDTDTQYF.

This clonotype appeared many times. Germline and junction disagree at one end, which may indicate a read error. The rearrangement uses TRBV7-3 and TRBJ1-1; D ambiguous. CDR3 length equals 13 residues. Germline-derived CDR1 and CDR2 are SGHTA and FQGTGA. The CDR3 loop is CASSLTLNTEAFF. Here the CDR3 DNA reads TGTGCCAGCAGTTTAACCCTGAACACTGAAGCTTTCTTT.

The V call is TRBV27, the J call TRBJ2-7, with D perhaps given as TRBD1 or TRBD2 (5 bases each). The CDR3 runs to 11 residues. The V gene lost 10 bases and the J gene lost 7 bases, with 14 bases spanning the gap. The germline V gene encodes CDR1 MNHEY and CDR2 SMNVEV (reference sequence). The CDR3 sequence: CATGTGGEQYV. In DNA, the CDR3 is TGTGCCACTGGGACGGGCGGGGAGCAGTACGTC.

The genes are TRBV5-1 and TRBJ2-2, with TRBD1 as a possible D gene (5 bases). This CDR3 has 14 residues. Germline V gene lookup returns CDR1 SGHRS and CDR2 YFSETQ. Between the trimmed V and J ends, which lost 0 bases and 4 bases, there was a span of 7 bases. The DNA of the CDR3 is TGCGCCAGCAGCTTGGTGGGGCTCACCGGGGAGCTGTTTTTT. This translates into CASSLVGLTGELFF.

This sequence joins TRBV28 and TRBJ2-3, with D possibly matching TRBD1 (5 bases). The CDR3 runs 13 residues. V was clipped by 6 bases and J by 4 bases, with 11 bases between them. The germline V gene has CDR1 MDHEN and CDR2 SYDVKM. CDR3 residues: CASRVTGADTQYF. For the CDR3, the DNA is TGTGCCAGCAGAGTAACAGGCGCAGATACGCAGTATTTT.

The chain joins TRBV3-1 to TRBJ2-3; 9 nucleotides line up with TRBD2. With 0 bases clipped from V and 1 base from J, the junction kept 5 bases outside the gene matches. The CDR3 is 17 amino acids. CDR1 and CDR2 from the germline V gene are LGHDT and YNNKEL (reference sequence). This chain's CDR3 is CASSQDRAGGRTDTQYF. The CDR3 DNA sequence: TGTGCCAGCAGCCAAGATCGAGCGGGGGGACGCACAGATACGCAGTATTTT.

There are a few counts of this clonotype. The chain recombines TRBV9 with TRBJ2-1; D perhaps matches TRBD2 (5 bases). V gave up 3 bases and J gave up 6 bases, with 7 bases separating them. The CDR3 covers 12 residues. The germline V gene encodes CDR1 SGDLS and CDR2 YYNGEE. The CDR3 DNA reads as TGTGCCAGCAGCGAACGGGGCAATGAGCAGTTCTTC. Amino acid sequence: CASSERGNEQFF. Full variable domain (rest looked up from reference TRBV9 and TRBJ2-1): DSGVTQTPKHLITATGQRVTLRCSPRSGDLSVYWYQQSLDQGLQFLIQYYNGEERAKGNILERFSAQQFPDLHSELNLSSLELGDSALYFCASSERGNEQFFGPGTRLTVL.

This clonotype was counted only a few times. The chain carries TRBV10-3 and TRBJ1-1; D remains ambiguous. CDR1 and CDR2 from the germline V gene are ENHRY and SYGVKD. The CDR3 sequence is 14 residues long. V was cut by 4 bases and J by 1 base, with 10 bases left in between. In DNA form, the CDR3 reads TGTGCCATCAGTGGGGCCCAGTCGAACACTGAAGCTTTCTTT. Translation gives CAISGAQSNTEAFF.

This chain uses TRBV5-4 with TRBJ1-1; 9 positions match TRBD1. The CDR3 spans 16 residues. Germline assignment: CDR1 SGHNT and CDR2 YYREEE (reference sequence). Trimming took 0 bases from V and 2 from J; bases not matched to a gene: 5. The CDR3 region has the DNA TGTGCCAGCAGCTTGGGTAAGGGACAGGGAAACACTGAAGCTTTCTTT. It yields the protein CASSLGKGQGNTEAFF.

This clonotype was observed at least ten times. The V and J genes are TRBV12-3 or TRBV12-4 and TRBJ2-5; D unresolved. Trimming cost V 5 bases and J 3 bases, with 7 bases left between them. This CDR3 region has 12 residues. The CDR3 sequence is CASSRTEETQYF. CDR3 DNA sequence: TGTGCCAGCAGTAGGACGGAAGAGACCCAGTACTTC.

The chain recombines TRBV7-2 with TRBJ1-5; 7 bases are a match to TRBD1. The CDR3 runs to 16 residues. Germline V gene sequence: CDR1 SGHTA, CDR2 FQGNSA. Trimming removed 3 bases from V and 2 bases from J; junction bases left unmatched: 7. The CDR3 DNA follows: TGTGCCAGCAGCTTTAGAGGCGGGACAGGCAATCAGCCCCAGCATTTT. Translated, it gives CASSFRGGTGNQPQHF.